The 18 T cell receptor beta chains below all came from one sample that was sequenced in a study of blood T cells in healthy people across ages. A second PCR of 7 to 11 cycles used a sample-barcoded 5' primer and a J-beta primer mix. TCRdb analysed the 5' RACE reads with MiXCR anew, one entry per CDR3 protein. Altogether roughly 1.9 million distinct CDR3 sequences are present, 35% to 50% being singletons, with the ten largest covering under 30%. The specimen sequenced was blood. The source is a human donor in good health.

The chain uses TRBV27 and TRBJ2-7; weak D call: TRBD1 (5 bases). This CDR3 spans 16 amino acids. Trimming cost V 5 bases and J 5 bases, with 22 bases left between them. From germline, CDR1 is MNHEY and CDR2 SMNVEV (reference sequence). This CDR3 is CASSLTDKGRSHEQYF. Here the CDR3 DNA reads TGTGCCAGCAGTCTCACGGACAAGGGGCGATCCCACGAGCAGTACTTC.

In its sample, this clonotype was seen a few times. The chain links TRBV9 to TRBJ2-1, with TRBD1 matching over 8 bases. With 0 bases clipped from V and 4 bases from J, the junction kept 6 bases outside the gene matches. Germline values: CDR1 SGDLS, CDR2 YYNGEE. This CDR3 region has 16 residues. CDR3: CASSVVGDRNYNEQFF. CDR3 bases: TGTGCCAGCAGCGTAGTAGGGGACAGGAATTACAATGAGCAGTTCTTC.

This clonotype appeared a single time. This chain uses TRBV12-5 with TRBJ1-2, with TRBD1 identical over 8 bases. The CDR3 contains 13 residues. Trimming cost V 2 bases and J 5 bases; bases outside gene matches: 1. Germline values: CDR1 LGHNT, CDR2 FRNRAP. The CDR3 DNA is TGTGCTAGTGGTTTGAGACAGGGGTATGGCTACACCTTC. Translating it yields CASGLRQGYGYTF.

The chain recombines TRBV4-2 with TRBJ2-3; maybe TRBD2 (5 bases). Trimming shortened V by 0 bases and J by 6 bases, and 13 bases separated the two germline ends. Germline V gene data show CDR1 as LGHNA and CDR2 as YNFKEQ. CDR3 length equals 15 residues. The CDR3 sequence: CASSQDPAGWDTQYF. The CDR3 DNA follows: TGTGCCAGCAGCCAAGATCCCGCGGGTTGGGATACGCAGTATTTT.

This clonotype was counted between two and nine times. This chain links TRBV5-6 with TRBJ2-4; TRBD2 is a possible D gene (5 bases). Between the trimmed V and J ends, which lost 6 bases and 5 bases, there was a span of 21 bases. CDR1 is SGHDT, CDR2 YYEEEE, per germline. The CDR3 has 16 amino acids. The CDR3 here is CASNHQPSGNENIQYF. CDR3 nucleotides: TGTGCCAGCAACCATCAACCCTCGGGGAATGAAAACATTCAGTACTTC.

The V and J genes are TRBV12-5 and TRBJ2-1, with a tentative D call TRBD1 (5 bases). The CDR3 runs 17 residues. CDR1 LGHNT and CDR2 FRNRAP come from the germline V gene. The V and J ends lost 6 bases and 2 bases respectively, with 20 bases between them. The CDR3 DNA sequence: TGTGCTAGTGGACCCTACCCGTTCGTGGACACCTACAATGAGCAGTTCTTC. This sequence encodes CASGPYPFVDTYNEQFF.

The chain joins TRBV20-1 to TRBJ2-2; tentatively, D is TRBD1 (6 bases). V was cut by 3 bases and J by 0 bases, with 11 bases left in between. The CDR3 totals 15 residues. Germline CDR1 and CDR2: DFQATT and SNEGSKA (reference sequence). The CDR3 reads CSASSGQSNTGELFF. Here the CDR3 DNA reads TGCAGTGCTAGTTCAGGACAGTCGAACACCGGGGAGCTGTTTTTT.

This clonotype showed up just a few times. The chain combines TRBV7-2 with TRBJ1-2; TRBD1 matches at 8 bases. Germline V CDR1 and CDR2: SGHTA, FQGNSA. The junction had 6 bases not matched to a gene; V was cut back by 1 base and J by 2 bases. The CDR3 runs to 16 residues. CDR3 region: CASSLVGRQGNYGYTF. The CDR3 bases are TGTGCCAGCAGCTTAGTTGGCCGACAGGGGAACTATGGCTACACCTTC.

This clonotype was recorded a few times. V gene TRBV5-5 combines with J gene TRBJ2-7; a possible D gene is TRBD1 (5 bases). The CDR3 spans 16 residues. CDR1 and CDR2 from the germline V gene are SGHKS and YYEKEE (reference sequence). V was shortened by 6 bases and J by 0 bases, with 19 bases between the two germline ends. The CDR3 coding sequence is TGTGCCAGCACCCGCACACAGGTTCCCAGCTCCTACGAGCAGTACTTC. Translating it yields CASTRTQVPSSYEQYF.

The J gene is TRBJ2-3, the V gene TRBV4-2; D ambiguous. The V and J ends lost 4 bases and 5 bases respectively, with 10 bases between them. The CDR3 length is 13 residues. Germline V gives CDR1 LGHNA, CDR2 YNFKEQ. The CDR3: CASSPESGDTQYF. CDR3 nucleotides: TGTGCCAGCAGCCCGGAGAGTGGAGATACGCAGTATTTT.

There are a few counts of this clonotype. The chain joins TRBV7-2 to TRBJ2-7; D is ambiguous. CDR3 length: 12 amino acids. Germline CDR1 and CDR2: SGHTA and FQGNSA. The V gene lost 8 bases and the J gene lost 5 bases, with 13 bases spanning the gap. CDR3 protein: CASSTPSDEQYF. The CDR3 coding sequence is TGTGCCAGCTCCACACCTAGTGACGAGCAGTACTTC.

The chain combines TRBV5-1 with TRBJ1-2; 8 bases line up with TRBD1. The germline V gene encodes CDR1 SGHRS and CDR2 YFSETQ. V shed 6 bases and J 6 bases; nucleotides not matched to a gene: 7. This CDR3 comprises 13 residues. As DNA, the CDR3 is TGCGCCAGCAAAACGGACAGGGAAGATGGCTACACCTTC. Translated: CASKTDREDGYTF.

The DNA for the CDR3 is TGCGCCAGCAGCCAAGATAGGACAGGCGGAAGGCCCCAGCATTTT. Its protein product is CASSQDRTGGRPQHF. The J gene is TRBJ1-5, the V gene TRBV4-3, with 7 bases identical to TRBD1. Losses at the gene ends were 0 bases for V and 9 bases for J; bases not matched to a gene: 8. This CDR3 is built from 15 residues. CDR1 and CDR2 from the germline V gene are LGHNA and YSLEER.

The rearrangement uses TRBV6-2 or TRBV6-3 and TRBJ2-3, with 7 nucleotides matching TRBD1. V lost 2 bases, J lost 2 bases, and 10 bases stayed unmatched. Germline loops: CDR1 MNHEY, CDR2 SVGEGT. This CDR3 has 17 amino acids. CDR3 protein: CASSYGRQGFYTDTQYF. The CDR3 DNA reads TGTGCCAGCAGTTACGGCCGACAGGGATTCTACACAGATACGCAGTATTTT.

The V call is TRBV20-1, the J call TRBJ2-5, with a weak D call TRBD2 (5 bases). CDR3 length: 14 amino acids. Per germline, CDR1 DFQATT and CDR2 SNEGSKA (reference sequence). Trimming took off 4 bases at V and 0 bases at J, with 12 bases between the two ends. Here the CDR3 DNA reads TGCAGTGCTACCCCCGGGGTTTACCAAGAGACCCAGTACTTC. This translates into CSATPGVYQETQYF.

This clonotype appeared a few times. The V call is TRBV20-1, the J call TRBJ2-1, with 7 positions matching TRBD2. The V segment lost 2 bases and the J segment 4 bases; nucleotides outside the gene matches: 5. The germline V gene encodes CDR1 DFQATT and CDR2 SNEGSKA (reference sequence). CDR3 length: 14 amino acids. The CDR3 DNA is TGCAGTGCTAGATTCCCTAGCGGTTACAATGAGCAGTTCTTC. Translation gives CSARFPSGYNEQFF.

CDR3: CASSYGTSGGDEETQYF. The CDR3 nucleotides are TGTGCCAGCAGCTATGGGACTAGCGGGGGGGATGAAGAGACCCAGTACTTC. J is TRBJ2-5 and V is TRBV7-2; 16 bases are shared with TRBD2. The V and J ends lost 4 bases and 3 bases, in that order; junction bases with no gene match: 5. The germline CDR1 and CDR2 sequences are SGHTA and FQGNSA. The length of the CDR3 is 17 residues.

Regarding this clonotype: Just one base apart from a much larger clone, this may be a read error. As the CDR3 is not closed by the conserved phenylalanine or tryptophan, this likely results from a read error. This rearrangement joins TRBV29-1 to TRBJ2-4, with D tentatively TRBD1 (6 bases). This CDR3 spans 13 amino acids. Germline-derived CDR1 and CDR2 are SQVTM and ANQGSEA. V dropped 0 bases and J dropped 9 bases, with 12 bases sitting between them. CDR3 in amino acids: CSVEDQPGAIQYV. The CDR3 DNA sequence: TGCAGCGTTGAAGATCAACCAGGGGCCATTCAGTACGTC.